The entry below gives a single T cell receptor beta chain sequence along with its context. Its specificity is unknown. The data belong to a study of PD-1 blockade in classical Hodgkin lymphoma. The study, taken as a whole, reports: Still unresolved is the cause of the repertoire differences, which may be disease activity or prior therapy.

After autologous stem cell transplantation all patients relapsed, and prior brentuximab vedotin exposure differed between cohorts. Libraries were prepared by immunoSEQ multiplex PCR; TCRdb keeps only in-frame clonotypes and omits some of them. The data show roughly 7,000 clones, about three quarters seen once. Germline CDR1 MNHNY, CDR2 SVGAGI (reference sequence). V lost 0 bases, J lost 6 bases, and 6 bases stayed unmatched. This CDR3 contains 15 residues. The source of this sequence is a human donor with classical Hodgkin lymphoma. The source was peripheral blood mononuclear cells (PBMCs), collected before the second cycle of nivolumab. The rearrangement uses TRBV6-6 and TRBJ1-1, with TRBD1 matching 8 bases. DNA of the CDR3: TGTGCCAGCAGTTACTCGTTGGACAGGGTCGCTGAAGCTTTCTTT. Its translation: CASSYSLDRVAEAFF.